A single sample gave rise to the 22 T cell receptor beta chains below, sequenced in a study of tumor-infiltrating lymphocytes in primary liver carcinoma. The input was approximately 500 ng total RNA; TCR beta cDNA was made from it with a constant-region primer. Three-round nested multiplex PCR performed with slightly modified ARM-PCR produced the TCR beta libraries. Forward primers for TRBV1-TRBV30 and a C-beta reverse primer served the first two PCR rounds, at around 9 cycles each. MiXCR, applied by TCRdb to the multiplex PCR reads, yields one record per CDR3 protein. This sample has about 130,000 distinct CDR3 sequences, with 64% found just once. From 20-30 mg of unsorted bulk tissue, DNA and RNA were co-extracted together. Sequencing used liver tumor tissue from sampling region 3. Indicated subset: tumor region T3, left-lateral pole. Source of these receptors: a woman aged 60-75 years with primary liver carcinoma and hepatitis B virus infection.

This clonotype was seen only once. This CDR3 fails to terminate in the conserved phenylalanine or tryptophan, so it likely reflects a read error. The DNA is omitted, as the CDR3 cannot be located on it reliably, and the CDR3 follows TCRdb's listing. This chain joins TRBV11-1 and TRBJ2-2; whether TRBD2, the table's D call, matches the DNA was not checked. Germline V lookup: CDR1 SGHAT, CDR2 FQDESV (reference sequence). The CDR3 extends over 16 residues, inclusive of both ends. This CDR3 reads CASSAGTSWNTGELFS.

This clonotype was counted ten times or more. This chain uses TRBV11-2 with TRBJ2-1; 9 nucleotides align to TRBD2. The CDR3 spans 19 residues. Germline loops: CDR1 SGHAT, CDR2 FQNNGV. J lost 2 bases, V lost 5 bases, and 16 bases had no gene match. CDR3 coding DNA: TGTGCCAGCAGCCCGCGCCACATTTCGGGACTAGCAGCCTACAATGAGCAGTTCTTC. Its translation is CASSPRHISGLAAYNEQFF.

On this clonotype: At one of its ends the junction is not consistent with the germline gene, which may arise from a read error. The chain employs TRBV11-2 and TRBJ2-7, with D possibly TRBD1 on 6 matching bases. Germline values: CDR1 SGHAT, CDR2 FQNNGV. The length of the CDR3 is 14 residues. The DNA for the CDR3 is TGTGCCAGCAGCGCTGCAGGGGACGCCTACGAGCGGTACTTC. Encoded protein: CASSAAGDAYERYF.

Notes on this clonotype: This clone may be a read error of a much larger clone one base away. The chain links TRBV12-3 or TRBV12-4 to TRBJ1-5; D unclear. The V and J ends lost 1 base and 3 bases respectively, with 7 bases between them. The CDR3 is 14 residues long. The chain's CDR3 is CASSLEAHNQPQHF. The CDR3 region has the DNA TGTGCCAGCAGTTTAGAGGCACACAATCAGCCCCAGCATTTT.

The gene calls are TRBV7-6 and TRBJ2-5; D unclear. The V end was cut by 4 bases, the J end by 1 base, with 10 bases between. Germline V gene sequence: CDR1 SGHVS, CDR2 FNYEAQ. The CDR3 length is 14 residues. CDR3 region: CASSWDRVQETQYF. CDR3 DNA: TGTGCCAGCAGCTGGGATAGGGTCCAAGAGACCCAGTACTTC.

CDR3 sequence (DNA): TGTGCCAGTGGTTTCAGGGAGGGCTCCTACAATGAGCAGTTCTTC. Its protein is CASGFREGSYNEQFF. The chain uses TRBV12-3 or TRBV12-4 and TRBJ2-1; 7 positions match TRBD2. This CDR3 comprises 15 residues. V was pared by 9 bases and J by 0 bases, with 8 bases of the junction left unmatched.

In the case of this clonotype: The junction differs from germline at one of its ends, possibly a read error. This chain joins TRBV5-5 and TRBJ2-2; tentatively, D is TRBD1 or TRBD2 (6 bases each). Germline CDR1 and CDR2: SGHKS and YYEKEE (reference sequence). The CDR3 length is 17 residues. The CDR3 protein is CARSPPGGPLNTGELFF. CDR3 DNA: TGTGCCCGCAGCCCCCCCGGGGGCCCATTGAACACCGGGGAGCTGTTTTTT.

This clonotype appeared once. The CDR3 reads CASNRQGDTEAFF. The CDR3 DNA sequence: TGTGCCAGTAACCGACAGGGGGACACTGAAGCTTTCTTT. The chain recombines TRBV11-3 with TRBJ1-1; 9 nucleotides line up with TRBD1. The CDR3 spans 13 residues. Germline V gene data show CDR1 as SGHNT and CDR2 as YENEEA. Trimming at V came to 9 bases and at J to 3 bases, leaving 5 bases not matched to a gene.

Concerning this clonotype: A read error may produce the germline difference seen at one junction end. CDR3 sequence reads: CSSSYNLRQNTEAFF. The CDR3 DNA reads TGTTCCAGCAGTTACAACTTACGACAGAACACTGAGGCTTTCTTT. The chain couples TRBV6-5 to TRBJ1-1; maybe TRBD1 (5 bases). This CDR3 contains 15 residues. Germline-derived CDR1 and CDR2 are MNHEY and SVGAGI.

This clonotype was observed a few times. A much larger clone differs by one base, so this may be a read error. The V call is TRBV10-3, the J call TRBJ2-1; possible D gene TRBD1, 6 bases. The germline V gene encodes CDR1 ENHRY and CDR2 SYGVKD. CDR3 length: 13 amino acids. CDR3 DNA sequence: TGTGCCATCAGGGAGTCAGGGGTCAATGAGCAGTTCTTC. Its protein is CAIRESGVNEQFF.

CDR3 DNA: TGTGCCAGCAGTTTAGGCACGGGCTACACCTTC. Amino acid sequence: CASSLGTGYTF. The V gene is TRBV28, the J gene TRBJ1-2, with D unresolved. Trimming removed 2 bases at V and 8 bases at J, with 6 bases between. Germline CDR1 and CDR2: MDHEN and SYDVKM. This CDR3 has 11 residues.

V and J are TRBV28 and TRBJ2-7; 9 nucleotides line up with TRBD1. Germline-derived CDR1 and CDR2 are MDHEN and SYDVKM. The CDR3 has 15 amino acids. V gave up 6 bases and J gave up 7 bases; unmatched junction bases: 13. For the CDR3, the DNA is TGTGCCAGCAGGCTCCGGACAGGGGACGTTTTTGAGCAGTACTTC. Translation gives CASRLRTGDVFEQYF.

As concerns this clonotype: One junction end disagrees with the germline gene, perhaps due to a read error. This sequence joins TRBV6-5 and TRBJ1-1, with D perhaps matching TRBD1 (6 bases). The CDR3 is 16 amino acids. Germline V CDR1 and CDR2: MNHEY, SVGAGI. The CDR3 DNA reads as TGTGCCTGCAGATACTCCCGGGGGCGGGGGGGCACTGAAGCTTTCTTT. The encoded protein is CACRYSRGRGGTEAFF.

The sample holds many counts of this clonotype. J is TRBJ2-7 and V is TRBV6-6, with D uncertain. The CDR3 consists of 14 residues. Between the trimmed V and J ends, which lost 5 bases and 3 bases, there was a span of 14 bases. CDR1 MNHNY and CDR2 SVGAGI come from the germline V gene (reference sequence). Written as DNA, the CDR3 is TGTGCCAGCAGTAGCAACCAGGTGAACTACGAGCAGTACTTC. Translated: CASSSNQVNYEQYF.

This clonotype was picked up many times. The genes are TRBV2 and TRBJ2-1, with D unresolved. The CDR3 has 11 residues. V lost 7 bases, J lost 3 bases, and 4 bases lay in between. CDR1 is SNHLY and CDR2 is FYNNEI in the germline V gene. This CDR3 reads CASTGYNEQFF. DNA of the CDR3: TGTGCCAGCACGGGCTACAATGAGCAGTTCTTC.

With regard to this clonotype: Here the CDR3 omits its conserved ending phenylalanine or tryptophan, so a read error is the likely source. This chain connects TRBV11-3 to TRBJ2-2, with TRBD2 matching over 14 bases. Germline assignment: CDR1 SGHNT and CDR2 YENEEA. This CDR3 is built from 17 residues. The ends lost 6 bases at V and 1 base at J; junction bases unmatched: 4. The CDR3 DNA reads TGTGCCAGCAGGCCCGGACTAGCGGGAGGGAACACCGGGGAGCTGTTTCTT. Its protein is CASRPGLAGGNTGELFL.

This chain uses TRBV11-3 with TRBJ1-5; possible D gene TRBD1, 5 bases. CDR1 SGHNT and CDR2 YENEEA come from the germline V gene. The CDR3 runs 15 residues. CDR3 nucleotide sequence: TGTGCATGCAGCTTAGATCTGGGGGTGGCTCAGCCCCAGCATTTT. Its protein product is CACSLDLGVAQPQHF.

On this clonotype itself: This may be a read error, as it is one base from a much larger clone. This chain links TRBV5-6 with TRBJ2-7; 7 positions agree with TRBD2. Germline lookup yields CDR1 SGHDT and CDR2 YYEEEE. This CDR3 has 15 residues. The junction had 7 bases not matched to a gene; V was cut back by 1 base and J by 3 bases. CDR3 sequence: CASSLSGREHYEQYF. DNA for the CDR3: TGTGCCAGCAGCTTGAGTGGGAGGGAACACTACGAGCAGTACTTC.

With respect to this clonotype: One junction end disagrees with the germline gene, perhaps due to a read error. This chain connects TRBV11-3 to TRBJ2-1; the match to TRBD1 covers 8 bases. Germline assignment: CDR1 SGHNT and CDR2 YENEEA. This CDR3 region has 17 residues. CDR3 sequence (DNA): TGTGCCAGCAGCTCCCAGGGGGCGCGGACCATAGGCAATGAACAGTTCTTC. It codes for CASSSQGARTIGNEQFF.

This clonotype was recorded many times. The CDR3: CASSPRLAGILETQYF. The CDR3 DNA sequence: TGTGCCAGCAGCCCCCGACTAGCGGGAATTTTGGAGACCCAGTACTTC. The V and J genes are TRBV4-2 and TRBJ2-5, with 11 bases matching TRBD2. CDR1 and CDR2 (germline): LGHNA, YNFKEQ. The CDR3 length is 16 residues. Trimming removed 4 bases from V and 5 bases from J; junction bases left unmatched: 9.

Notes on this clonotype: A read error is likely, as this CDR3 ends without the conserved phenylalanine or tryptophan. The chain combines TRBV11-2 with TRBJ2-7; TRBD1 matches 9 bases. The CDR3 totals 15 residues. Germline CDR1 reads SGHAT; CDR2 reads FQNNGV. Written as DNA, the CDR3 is TGTGCCAGCGGCTTCACCTCACAGGGGGCGGGGGTGCAGTACTAC. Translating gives CASGFTSQGAGVQYY.

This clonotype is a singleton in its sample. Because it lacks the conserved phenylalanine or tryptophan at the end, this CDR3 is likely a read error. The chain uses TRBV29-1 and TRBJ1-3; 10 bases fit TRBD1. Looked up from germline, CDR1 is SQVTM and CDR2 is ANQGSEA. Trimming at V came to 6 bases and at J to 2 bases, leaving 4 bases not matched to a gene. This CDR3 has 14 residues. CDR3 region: CSVGGTGAGNTIYL. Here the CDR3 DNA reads TGCAGCGTGGGCGGGACAGGGGCTGGAAACACCATATATCTT.